This T cell receptor beta chain was captured in a study of blood T cell repertoires in COVID-19. Study-wide background: There were acute and convalescent COVID-19 samples, and they came from the United States, Italy and Spain. Nucleic acid was either cDNA or gDNA, and it came from T cells, B-cell-depleted T cells, or PBMCs.

This CDR3 contains 12 residues. Trimming shortened V by 4 bases and J by 11 bases, and 13 bases separated the two germline ends. The germline V gene encodes CDR1 MNHEY and CDR2 SVGEGT. Original methodology: Quantification of nucleated cells was approximated via reference gene primer amplification. Repertoires were generated with immunoSEQ multiplex PCR, while TCRdb's copy carries only in-frame clones and drops some. From that table come the V and J calls and clone size; the DNA was used to work out D and trimming. The sample consists of 100,000 to 150,000 clones, 65% to 90% of them appearing once. The J gene is TRBJ2-3, the V gene TRBV6-2 or TRBV6-3; tentatively, D is TRBD2 (5 bases). This clonotype was sampled from a woman of 80 years or more with acute or convalescent COVID-19. Material for sequencing was peripheral blood. In DNA form, the CDR3 reads TGTGCCAGCAGTTCGGCCCAGGCGGGGCAGTATTTT. This encodes CASSSAQAGQYF.